A single TCR beta chain is shown here with its context. What it recognizes is unknown. Blood genomic DNA input for TRB amplification was roughly 220-500 ng. The data are from a study of T and B cells in COVID-19 patients. Overall study context: Of approximately 19 active-infection patients, 12 were critically ill with mechanical ventilation or extracorporeal membrane oxygenation. Overall study findings and caveats: Few blood samples existed from mildly ill patients during symptoms or early in severe cases.

TRB rearrangements were amplified by multiplex PCR with BIOMED2 TRB-A/B primers. TCRdb ran MiXCR on the multiplex PCR reads and lists one entry per CDR3 protein. The sample records around 7,600 distinct CDR3 sequences, 40% being singletons. V shed 1 base, J shed 6 bases, and the junction held 10 bases outside the gene matches. This CDR3 is built from 17 residues. Germline loops: CDR1 LNHDA, CDR2 SQIVND (reference sequence). The TCR originated in a human donor who had recovered from COVID-19. The J gene is TRBJ2-2, the V gene TRBV19; 8 nucleotides match TRBD1. Sequenced material: blood. CDR3 nucleotide sequence: TGTGCCAGTAGTATAGGGCTCTGGACAGGGAGGTCCGGGGAGCTGTTTTTT. This codes for CASSIGLWTGRSGELFF.